This paragraph covers one TCR beta chain sequence. Its antigen is undetermined. This record belongs to a study of T cell responses to AZD1222 COVID-19 vaccine. Across the whole study: Second doses were pooled across both intervals (about 4 or about 12 weeks). Whole-study findings and limits: CD4 TCRs linked to vaccination spanned spike, dominating at 160-218 and 743-854. The number of AZD1222 recipients seropositive at baseline was only 5 to 7.

Profiling relied on immunoSEQ multiplex PCR, and the TCRdb table lists in-frame clones only, not all of them. The repertoire holds roughly 79,000 clones, with approximately 80% as singletons. The clonotype originates from an adult in good health. The sample was peripheral blood, taken on day 0 of AZD1222 vaccination.

The CDR3: CASSYGVVGQPQHF. In DNA form, the CDR3 reads TGTGCCAGCAGTTACGGGGTTGTGGGTCAGCCCCAGCATTTT. The V gene is TRBV6-6, the J gene TRBJ1-5; D is unresolved. The length of the CDR3 is 14 residues. The germline gives CDR1 MNHNY, CDR2 SVGAGI (reference sequence). V was clipped by 2 bases and J by 6 bases, with 11 bases between them.